This T cell receptor beta chain was observed in a study of blood T cell repertoires in COVID-19 (dated by TCRdb to 2018 to 2020). Study-level background: The collaborator samples originated in the United States, Italy and Spain and spanned the acute and convalescent phases of COVID-19. The prospective study material was composed of cDNA or gDNA derived from T cells, B-cell-depleted T cells, or PBMCs. Deeply sampled blood TCRbeta repertoires from subjects exposed to, actively infected with, or recovered from COVID-19 were included in the dataset. The repertoires were released in a freely available public database meant as a resource for research on the immune response to SARS-CoV-2. Samples came from the ongoing ImmuneRACE study (first 160 participants) plus 1,254 subjects from 6 global collaborators. Sample metadata almost always included a de-identified subject ID, COVID-19 status, age in years and sex. Where HLA class I and class II types were available, the types were taken from metadata supplied by the sample provider, not from assay-based typing.

Collaborating institutions collected whole blood in K2EDTA tubes following their own protocols. Collaborator samples were shipped for TCRbeta analysis as frozen whole blood, isolated PBMCs, or DNA extracted from either sample type. This clone was picked up a small number of times. Its antigen remains undetermined. The record has no base qualities; no much larger clone is one base away. TCRbeta CDR3 regions were amplified from genomic DNA by means of the immunoSEQ Assay, a bias-controlled multiplex PCR. The authors' pipeline ran thus. Nucleated cell counts per sample were estimated from amplification of reference gene primers within the assay. To quantify the absolute abundance of each unique TCRbeta CDR3 rearrangement, sequence reads were collapsed and filtered. Productive Simpson clonality was computed per sample as the square root of Simpson's diversity index over productive rearrangements. TCRdb carries this immuneACCESS record with in-frame sequences only. Its versions omit some clonotypes, under half of them owing to an unresolved V gene in the studies checked, with the rest unexplained. The D gene and trimming were derived from the DNA, and the V and J assignments and clone size from that table. Across this sample there are about 61,000 clones, with about 78% seen only once. Together, the top ten hold about 20% of the sample.

What the authors observed across the whole study: How much clinical and demographic metadata was included differed by source and by participant, and the metadata was provided uncurated.

Sequencing used peripheral blood. The TCR sequence derives from an elderly man with active or convalescent COVID-19.

The CDR3 is CASMDRGSSYNEQFF. The bases read TGTGCCAGCATGGACCGGGGGAGCTCCTACAATGAGCAGTTCTTC. The rearrangement joined TRBV2 to TRBJ2-1, with TRBD2 perhaps the D gene, on 6 matching bases. The CDR1 and CDR2 encoded by the germline V gene are SNHLY and FYNNEI. The CDR3 holds 15 amino acids from the cysteine to the phenylalanine. Of all the DNA, just the CDR3 is kept, 45 bases in frame from base 1. A distance of 13 bases separates the germline ends of V and J, which lose 7 bases and 0 bases respectively.